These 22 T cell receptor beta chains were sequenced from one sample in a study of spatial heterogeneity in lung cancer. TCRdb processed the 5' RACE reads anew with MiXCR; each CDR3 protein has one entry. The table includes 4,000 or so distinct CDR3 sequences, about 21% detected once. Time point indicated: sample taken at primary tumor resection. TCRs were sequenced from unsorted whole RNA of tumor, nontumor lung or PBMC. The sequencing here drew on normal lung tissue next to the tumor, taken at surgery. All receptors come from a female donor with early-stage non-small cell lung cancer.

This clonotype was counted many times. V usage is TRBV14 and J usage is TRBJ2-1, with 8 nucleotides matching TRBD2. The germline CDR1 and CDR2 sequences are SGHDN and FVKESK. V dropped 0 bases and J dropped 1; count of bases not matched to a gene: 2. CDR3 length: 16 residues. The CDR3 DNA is TGTGCCAGCAGCCAAGAAGCGGGGGATTCCTACAATGAGCAGTTCTTC. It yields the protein CASSQEAGDSYNEQFF.

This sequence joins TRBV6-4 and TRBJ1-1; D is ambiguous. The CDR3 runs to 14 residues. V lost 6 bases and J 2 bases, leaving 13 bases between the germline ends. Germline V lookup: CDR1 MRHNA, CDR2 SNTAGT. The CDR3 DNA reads TGTGCCAGCAGCCACTGGCCGGTTAACACTGAAGCTTTCTTT. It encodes CASSHWPVNTEAFF.

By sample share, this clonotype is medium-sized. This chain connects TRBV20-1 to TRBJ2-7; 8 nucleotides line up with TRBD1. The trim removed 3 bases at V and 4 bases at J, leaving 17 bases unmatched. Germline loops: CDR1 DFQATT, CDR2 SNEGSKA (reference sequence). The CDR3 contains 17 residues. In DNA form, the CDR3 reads TGCAGTGCTAGGGGCCGGGACAGGAATCAGAACCTTTACGAGCAGTACTTC. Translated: CSARGRDRNQNLYEQYF.

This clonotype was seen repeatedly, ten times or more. The CDR3 DNA sequence: TGTGCCAGCAGACCTAGCGGAACCGGGGAGCTGTTTTTT. Protein product: CASRPSGTGELFF. The chain couples TRBV14 to TRBJ2-2, with 7 bases lining up with TRBD2. Germline CDR1 and CDR2: SGHDN and FVKESK. Trimming took 6 bases from V and 5 from J; bases not matched to a gene: 3. The CDR3 has 13 amino acids. Looking up the rest from reference TRBV14 and TRBJ2-2 gives the full variable domain: EAGVTQFPSHSVIEKGQTVTLRCDPISGHDNLYWYRRVMGKEIKFLLHFVKESKQDESGMPNNRFLAERTGGTYSTLKVQPAELEDSGVYFCASRPSGTGELFFGEGSRLTVL.

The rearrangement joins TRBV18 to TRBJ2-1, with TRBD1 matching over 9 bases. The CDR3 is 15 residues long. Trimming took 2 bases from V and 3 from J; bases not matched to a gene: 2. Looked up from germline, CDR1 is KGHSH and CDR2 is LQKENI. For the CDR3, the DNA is TGTGCCAGCTCACCAGACAGGGGGGACTACAATGAGCAGTTCTTC. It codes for CASSPDRGDYNEQFF.

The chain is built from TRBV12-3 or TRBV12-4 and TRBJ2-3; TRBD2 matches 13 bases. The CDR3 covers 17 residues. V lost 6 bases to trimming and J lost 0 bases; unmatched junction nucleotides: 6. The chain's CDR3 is CASSGTSGEGSTDTQYF. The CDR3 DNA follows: TGTGCCAGCAGCGGGACTAGCGGGGAGGGGAGCACAGATACGCAGTATTTT.

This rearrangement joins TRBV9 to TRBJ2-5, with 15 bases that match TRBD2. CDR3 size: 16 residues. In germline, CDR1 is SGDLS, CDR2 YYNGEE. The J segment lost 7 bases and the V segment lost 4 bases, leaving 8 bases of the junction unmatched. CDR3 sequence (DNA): TGTGCCAGCAGCCCTCGGACTAGCGGGGGGGTTGTGACCCAGTACTTC. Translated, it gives CASSPRTSGGVVTQYF.

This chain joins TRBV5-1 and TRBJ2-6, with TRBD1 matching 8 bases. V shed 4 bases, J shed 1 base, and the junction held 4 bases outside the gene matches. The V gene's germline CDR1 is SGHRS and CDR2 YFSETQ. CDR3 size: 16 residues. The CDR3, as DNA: TGCGCCAGCAGCACCCAGGGGGCATCTGGGGCCAACGTCCTGACTTTC. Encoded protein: CASSTQGASGANVLTF.

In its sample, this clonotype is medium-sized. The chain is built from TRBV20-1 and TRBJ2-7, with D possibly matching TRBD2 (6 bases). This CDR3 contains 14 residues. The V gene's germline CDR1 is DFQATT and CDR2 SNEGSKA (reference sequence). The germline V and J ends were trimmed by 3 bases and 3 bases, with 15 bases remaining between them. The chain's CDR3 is CSARDRDLLYEQYF. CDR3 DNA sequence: TGCAGTGCTAGGGACCGGGACTTACTCTACGAGCAGTACTTC.

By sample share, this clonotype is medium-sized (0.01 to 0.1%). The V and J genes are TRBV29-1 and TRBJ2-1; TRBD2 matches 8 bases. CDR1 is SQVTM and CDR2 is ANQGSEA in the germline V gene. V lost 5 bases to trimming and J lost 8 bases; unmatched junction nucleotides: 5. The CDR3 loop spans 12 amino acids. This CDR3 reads CSVRGLADEQFF. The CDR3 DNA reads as TGCAGCGTTCGCGGACTAGCTGATGAGCAGTTCTTC.

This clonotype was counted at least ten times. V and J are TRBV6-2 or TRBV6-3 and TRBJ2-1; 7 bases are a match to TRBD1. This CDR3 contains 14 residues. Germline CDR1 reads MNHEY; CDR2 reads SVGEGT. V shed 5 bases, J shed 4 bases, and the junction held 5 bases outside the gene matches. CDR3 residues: CASSRQGSYNEQFF. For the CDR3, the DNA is TGTGCCAGCAGTCGACAGGGTTCGTACAATGAGCAGTTCTTC.

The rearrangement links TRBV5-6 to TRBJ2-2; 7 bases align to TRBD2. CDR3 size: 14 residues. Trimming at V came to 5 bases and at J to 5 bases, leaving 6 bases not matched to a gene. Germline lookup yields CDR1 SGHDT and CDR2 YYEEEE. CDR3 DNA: TGTGCCAGCAGGGCGGGAGCCGCGACCGGGGAGCTGTTTTTT. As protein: CASRAGAATGELFF. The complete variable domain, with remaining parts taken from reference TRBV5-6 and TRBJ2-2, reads DAGVTQSPTHLIKTRGQQVTLRCSPKSGHDTVSWYQQALGQGPQFIFQYYEEEERQRGNFPDRFSGHQFPNYSSELNVNALLLGDSALYLCASRAGAATGELFFGEGSRLTVL.

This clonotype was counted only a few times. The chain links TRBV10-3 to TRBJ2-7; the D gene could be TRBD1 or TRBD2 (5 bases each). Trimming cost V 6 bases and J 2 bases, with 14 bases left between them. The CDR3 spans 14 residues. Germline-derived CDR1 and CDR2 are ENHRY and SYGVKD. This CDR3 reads CAIRGEGLTYEQYF. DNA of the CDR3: TGTGCCATCAGGGGGGAAGGGCTGACCTACGAGCAGTACTTC.

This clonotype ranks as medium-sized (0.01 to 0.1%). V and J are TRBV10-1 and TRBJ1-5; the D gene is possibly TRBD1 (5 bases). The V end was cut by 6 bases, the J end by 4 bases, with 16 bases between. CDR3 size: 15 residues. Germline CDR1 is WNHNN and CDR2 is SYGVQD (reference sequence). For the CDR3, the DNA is TGCGCCAGCAGCCTCGGACACCCTAGAAATCAGCCCCAGCATTTT. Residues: CASSLGHPRNQPQHF.

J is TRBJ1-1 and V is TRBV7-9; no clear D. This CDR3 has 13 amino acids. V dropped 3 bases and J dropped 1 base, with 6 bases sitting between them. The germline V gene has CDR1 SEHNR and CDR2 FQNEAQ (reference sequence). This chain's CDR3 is CASSFSQNTEAFF. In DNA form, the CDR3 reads TGTGCCAGCAGCTTCAGTCAGAACACTGAAGCTTTCTTT. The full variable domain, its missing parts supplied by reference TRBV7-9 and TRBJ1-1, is DTGVSQNPRHKITKRGQNVTFRCDPISEHNRLYWYRQTLGQGPEFLTYFQNEAQLEKSRLLSDRFSAERPKGSFSTLEIQRTEQGDSAMYLCASSFSQNTEAFFGQGTRLTVV.

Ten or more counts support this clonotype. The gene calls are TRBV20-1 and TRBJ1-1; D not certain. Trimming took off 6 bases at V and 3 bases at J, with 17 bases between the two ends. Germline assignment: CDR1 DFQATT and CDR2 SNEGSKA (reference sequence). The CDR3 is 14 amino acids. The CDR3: CSARQGPGDTEAFF. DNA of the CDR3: TGCAGTGCCAGACAAGGTCCTGGGGACACTGAAGCTTTCTTT.

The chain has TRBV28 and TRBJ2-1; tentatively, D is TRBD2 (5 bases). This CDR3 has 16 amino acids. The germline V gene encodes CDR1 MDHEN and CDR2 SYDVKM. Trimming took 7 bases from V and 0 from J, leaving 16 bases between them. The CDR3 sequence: CASTLIGGSSYNEQFF. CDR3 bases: TGTGCCAGCACCTTGATCGGAGGCAGCTCCTACAATGAGCAGTTCTTC.

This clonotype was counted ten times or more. This chain's CDR3 is CASSLAVVTGSNQPQHF. In nucleotides, the CDR3 is TGCGCCAGCAGCTTGGCGGTGGTAACAGGGAGCAATCAGCCCCAGCATTTT. The chain links TRBV5-1 to TRBJ1-5, with a possible D match to TRBD1 (6 bases). V was cut by 0 bases and J by 1 base, with 14 bases left in between. The CDR3 has 17 amino acids. Per the germline V gene, CDR1 is SGHRS and CDR2 is YFSETQ.

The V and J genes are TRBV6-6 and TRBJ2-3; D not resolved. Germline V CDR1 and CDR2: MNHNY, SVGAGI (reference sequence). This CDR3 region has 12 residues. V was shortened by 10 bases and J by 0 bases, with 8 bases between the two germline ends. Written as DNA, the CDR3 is TGTGCCACCGAAAGGAGCACAGATACGCAGTATTTT. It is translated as CATERSTDTQYF.

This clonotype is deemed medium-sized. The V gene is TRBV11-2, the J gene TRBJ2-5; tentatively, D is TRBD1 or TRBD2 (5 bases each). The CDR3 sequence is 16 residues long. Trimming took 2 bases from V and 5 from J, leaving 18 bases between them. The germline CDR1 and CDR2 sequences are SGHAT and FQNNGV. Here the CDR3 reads CASSLPLGTAMETQYF. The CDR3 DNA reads TGTGCCAGCAGCTTACCCCTCGGGACCGCCATGGAGACCCAGTACTTC.

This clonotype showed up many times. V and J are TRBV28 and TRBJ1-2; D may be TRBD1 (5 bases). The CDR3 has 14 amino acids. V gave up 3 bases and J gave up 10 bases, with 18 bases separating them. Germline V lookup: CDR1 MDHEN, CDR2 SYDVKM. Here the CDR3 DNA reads TGTGCCAGCAGTTTTTCGGGGCCCGAAAAGGACTACACCTTC. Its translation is CASSFSGPEKDYTF.

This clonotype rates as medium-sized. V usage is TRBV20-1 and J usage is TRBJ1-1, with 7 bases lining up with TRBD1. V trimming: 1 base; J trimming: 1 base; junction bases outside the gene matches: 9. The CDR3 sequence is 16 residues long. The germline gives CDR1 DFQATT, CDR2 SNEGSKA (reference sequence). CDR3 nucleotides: TGCAGTGCTAGAGCGTGGCAGGGGGAAAGGAACACTGAAGCTTTCTTT. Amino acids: CSARAWQGERNTEAFF.